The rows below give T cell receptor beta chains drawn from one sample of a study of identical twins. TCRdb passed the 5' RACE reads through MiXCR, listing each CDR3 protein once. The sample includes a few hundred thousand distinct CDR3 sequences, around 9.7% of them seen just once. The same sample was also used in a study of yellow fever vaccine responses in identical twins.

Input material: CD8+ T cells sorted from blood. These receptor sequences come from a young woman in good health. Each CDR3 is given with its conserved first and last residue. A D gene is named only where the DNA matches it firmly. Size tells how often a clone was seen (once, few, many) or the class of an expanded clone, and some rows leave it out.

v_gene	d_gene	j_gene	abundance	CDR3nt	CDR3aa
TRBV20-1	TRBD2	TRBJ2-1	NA	TGCAGTGCTAGAGATGGGGCGGGAGTAAACAATGAGCAGTTCTTC	CSARDGAGVNNEQFF
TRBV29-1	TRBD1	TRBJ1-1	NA	TGCAGCTCCGGACAGGAGGGATCTATGAACACTGAAGCTTTCTTT	CSSGQEGSMNTEAFF
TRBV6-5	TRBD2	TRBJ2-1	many	TGTGCCAGCAGTTACTTCCTAGCGGGAGAGCCGTTCTTC	CASSYFLAGEPFF
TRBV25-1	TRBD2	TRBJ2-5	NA	TGTGCCAGCAGTGAGAAATCCGGGACTAGCGGGAGTTACCAAGAGACCCAGTACTTC	CASSEKSGTSGSYQETQYF
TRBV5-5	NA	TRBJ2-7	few	TGTGCCAGCAGCTTCCAGACCGGGAATGACGAGCAGTACTTC	CASSFQTGNDEQYF
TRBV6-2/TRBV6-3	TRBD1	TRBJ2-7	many	TGTGCCAGCAACCCCGACAGGGACTACGAGCAGTACTTC	CASNPDRDYEQYF
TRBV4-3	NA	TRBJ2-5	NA	TGCGCCAGCAGCCAAGATCGGACTTCCGGGGTCGGGACCCAGTACTTC	CASSQDRTSGVGTQYF
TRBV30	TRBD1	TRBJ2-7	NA	TGTGCCTGGAGGGACAGGGTACACGAGCAGTACTTC	CAWRDRVHEQYF
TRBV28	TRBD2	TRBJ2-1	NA	TGTGCCAGCAGGGGGGGGATGGCCCCCTACAATGAGCAGTTCTTC	CASRGGMAPYNEQFF
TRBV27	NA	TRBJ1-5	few	TGTGCCAGCAGTTTGCACAGCAATCAGCCCCAGCATTTT	CASSLHSNQPQHF